This T cell receptor beta chain emerged from a study of T cells in localized non-small cell lung cancer. Overall study results and limits: Because only a single region of the tumor was sequenced, heterogeneity remains possible. Adjacent lung was found to contain a median roughly 60 of the top 100 tumor clones.

The germline V gene has CDR1 MDHEN and CDR2 SYDVKM. V was clipped by 1 base and J by 8 bases, with 5 bases between them. CDR3 length: 11 residues. The protocol was immunoSEQ multiplex PCR, while the TCRdb copy is restricted to in-frame clones and leaves out a portion. The repertoire holds more than 30,000 clones, with around 90% as singletons. This clone is a singleton in its sample. Antigen unknown. The chain joins TRBV28 to TRBJ1-2; D unresolved. Sequenced here: peripheral blood mononuclear cells, sampled before any cancer treatment. The sequence was collected from a woman aged 40-75 years with stage III lung adenocarcinoma. For the CDR3, the DNA is TGTGCCAGCAGTTTATTCGGGGGCTACACCTTC. It yields the protein CASSLFGGYTF.